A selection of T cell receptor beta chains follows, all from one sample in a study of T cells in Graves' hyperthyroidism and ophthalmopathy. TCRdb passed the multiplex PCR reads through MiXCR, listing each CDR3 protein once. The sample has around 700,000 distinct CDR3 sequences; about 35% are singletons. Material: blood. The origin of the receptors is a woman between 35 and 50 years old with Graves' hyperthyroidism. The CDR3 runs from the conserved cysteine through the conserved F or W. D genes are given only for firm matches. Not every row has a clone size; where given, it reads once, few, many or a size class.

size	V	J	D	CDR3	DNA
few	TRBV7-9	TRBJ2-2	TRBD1	CASSSQSTGTGVAGELFF	TGTGCCAGCAGCTCCCAATCAACCGGGACAGGGGTCGCCGGGGAGCTGTTTTTT
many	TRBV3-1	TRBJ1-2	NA	CASSHGTPNYGYTF	TGTGCCAGCAGCCATGGGACACCCAACTATGGCTACACCTTC
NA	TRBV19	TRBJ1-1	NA	CASSTRQWGSMNTEAFF	TGTGCCAGTAGTACCCGACAGTGGGGGTCCATGAACACTGAAGCTTTCTTT
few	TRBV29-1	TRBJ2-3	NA	CSVEDRGTDTQYF	TGCAGCGTGGAGGACAGAGGCACAGATACGCAGTATTTT
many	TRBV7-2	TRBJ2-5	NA	CASSPGETQYF	TGTGCCAGCAGCCCTGGTGAGACCCAGTACTTC
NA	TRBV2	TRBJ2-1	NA	CASSELDDEQFF	TGTGCCAGCAGTGAATTGGACGATGAGCAGTTCTTC
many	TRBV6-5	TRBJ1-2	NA	CASTRGRGYTF	TGTGCCAGCACGCGGGGGAGGGGCTACACCTTC
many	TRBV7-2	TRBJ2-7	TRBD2	CASSFGLAGAYEQYF	TGTGCCAGCAGCTTTGGACTAGCGGGGGCCTACGAGCAGTACTTC
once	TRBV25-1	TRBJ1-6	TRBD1	CASRPGTGVYSPLHF	TGTGCCAGCAGACCCGGGACAGGGGTTTACTCACCCCTCCACTTT
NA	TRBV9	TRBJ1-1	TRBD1	CASSPPGGRTEAFF	TGTGCCAGCAGCCCCCCAGGGGGAAGGACTGAAGCTTTCTTT
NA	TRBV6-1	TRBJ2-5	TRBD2	CASSQPGTSGRGLGETQYF	TGTGCCAGCAGTCAACCCGGGACTAGCGGGAGAGGGCTTGGAGAGACCCAGTACTTC
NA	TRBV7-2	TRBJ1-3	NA	CASSQGGQGNTIYF	TGTGCCAGCAGCCAAGGAGGACAAGGAAACACCATATATTTT
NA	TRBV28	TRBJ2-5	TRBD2	CASSSLGGGRETQYF	TGTGCCAGCAGCTCTCTGGGCGGGGGGAGAGAGACCCAGTACTTC
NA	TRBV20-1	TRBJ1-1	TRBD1	CSAGTQGGNTEAFF	TGCAGTGCTGGAACACAGGGGGGGAACACTGAAGCTTTCTTT
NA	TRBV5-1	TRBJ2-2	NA	CASREGRRISNTGELFF	TGCGCCAGCAGAGAAGGGAGACGGATCTCGAACACCGGGGAGCTGTTTTTT
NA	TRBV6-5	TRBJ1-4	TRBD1	CASREGGTNEKLFF	TGTGCCAGCAGAGAAGGGGGCACTAATGAAAAACTGTTTTTT
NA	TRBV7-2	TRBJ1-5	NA	CASSVQGEGNQPQHF	TGTGCCAGCAGCGTACAGGGAGAGGGCAATCAGCCCCAGCATTTT
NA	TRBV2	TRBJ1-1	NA	CASTRGGGTRNTEAFF	TGTGCCAGCACCCGGGGAGGAGGGACGCGAAACACTGAAGCTTTCTTT
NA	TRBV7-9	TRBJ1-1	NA	CASSFGLGTLYTEAFF	TGTGCCAGCAGCTTCGGACTTGGGACCCTCTACACTGAAGCTTTCTTT
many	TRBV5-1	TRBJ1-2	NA	CATTPRNRDGYTF	TGCGCCACAACACCCAGGAATCGGGATGGCTACACCTTC
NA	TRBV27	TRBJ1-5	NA	CASTKVWGNQPQHF	TGTGCCAGCACGAAAGTCTGGGGCAATCAGCCCCAGCATTTT
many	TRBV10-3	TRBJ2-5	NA	CAISNQREETQYF	TGTGCCATCAGTAACCAGCGGGAAGAGACCCAGTACTTC
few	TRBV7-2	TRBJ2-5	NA	CASSLPTAGQDQETQYF	TGTGCCAGCAGCTTACCCACCGCGGGGCAAGACCAAGAGACCCAGTACTTC
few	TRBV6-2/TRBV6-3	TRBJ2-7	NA	CASMDTNYEQYF	TGTGCCAGCATGGACACTAACTACGAGCAGTACTTC
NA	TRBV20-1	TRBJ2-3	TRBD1	CSARDLKQGTVDTQYF	TGCAGTGCTAGAGATCTTAAACAGGGGACGGTAGATACGCAGTATTTT
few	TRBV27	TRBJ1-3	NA	CASSELQFFRNTIYF	TGTGCCAGCAGTGAGTTACAGTTCTTCAGAAACACCATATATTTT
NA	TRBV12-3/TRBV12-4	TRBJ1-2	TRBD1	CASGEYRGGYTF	TGTGCCAGCGGGGAGTACAGGGGTGGCTACACCTTC
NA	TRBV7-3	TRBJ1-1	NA	CASSLTPVAGLNTEAFF	TGTGCCAGCAGCTTAACCCCCGTCGCGGGATTGAACACTGAAGCTTTCTTT
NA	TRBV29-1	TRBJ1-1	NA	CSVVGVVSTEAFF	TGCAGCGTTGTTGGGGTGGTGAGCACTGAAGCTTTCTTT
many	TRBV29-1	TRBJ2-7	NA	CSVVALQGYEQYF	TGCAGCGTTGTGGCCCTTCAGGGGTACGAGCAGTACTTC
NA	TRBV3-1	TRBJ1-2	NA	CASSQEGESNYGYTF	TGTGCCAGCAGCCAAGAGGGAGAGTCTAACTATGGCTACACCTTC
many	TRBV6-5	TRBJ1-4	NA	CASIGREKLFF	TGTGCCAGCATCGGGAGAGAAAAACTGTTTTTT
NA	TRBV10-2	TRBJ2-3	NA	CASKEGMITDTQYF	TGTGCCAGCAAGGAGGGAATGATAACAGATACGCAGTATTTT
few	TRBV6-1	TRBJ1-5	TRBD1	CAAQGYGGNQPQHF	TGTGCCGCACAGGGGTATGGGGGCAATCAGCCCCAGCATTTT
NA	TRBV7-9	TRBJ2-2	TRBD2	CASSQESAAGGPANTGELFF	TGCGCCAGCAGCCAAGAATCGGCAGCGGGGGGCCCTGCGAACACCGGGGAGCTGTTTTTT
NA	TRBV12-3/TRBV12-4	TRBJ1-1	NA	CASSPYSGRGTEAFF	TGTGCCAGCAGTCCCTATTCAGGGAGGGGCACTGAAGCTTTCTTT
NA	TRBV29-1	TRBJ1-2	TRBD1	CSSGGGYTF	TGCAGCTCAGGGGGCGGCTACACCTTC
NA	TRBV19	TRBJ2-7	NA	CASSRWGETYEQYF	TGTGCCAGTAGTAGGTGGGGGGAGACCTACGAGCAGTACTTC
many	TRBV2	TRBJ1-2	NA	CASIADNYGYTF	TGTGCCAGCATCGCGGATAACTATGGCTACACCTTC
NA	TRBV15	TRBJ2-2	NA	CAASRGSLYGELFF	TGTGCCGCCAGCAGAGGCAGCCTCTACGGGGAGCTGTTTTTT
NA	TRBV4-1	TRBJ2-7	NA	CASSPRTPSLEQYF	TGCGCCAGCAGCCCCCGGACCCCGTCTCTCGAGCAGTACTTC
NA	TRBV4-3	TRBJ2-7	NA	CASSQERGIYYEQYF	TGCGCCAGCAGCCAAGAACGGGGGATCTACTACGAGCAGTACTTC
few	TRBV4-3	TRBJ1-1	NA	CASSQVVSDGEAFF	TGCGCCAGCAGCCAAGTGGTCTCGGACGGTGAAGCTTTCTTT
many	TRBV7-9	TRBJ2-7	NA	CASRYEGAYEQYF	TGTGCCAGCAGATACGAGGGCGCCTACGAGCAGTACTTC
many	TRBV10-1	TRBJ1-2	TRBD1	CASSESHRGYGYTF	TGCGCCAGCAGTGAGTCCCACAGGGGCTATGGCTACACCTTC
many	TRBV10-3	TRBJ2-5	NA	CAISDRSRETQYF	TGTGCCATCAGTGACCGAAGCAGGGAGACCCAGTACTTC
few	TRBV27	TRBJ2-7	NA	CASSLSSASEQYF	TGTGCCAGCAGTTTATCCAGCGCTAGCGAGCAGTACTTC
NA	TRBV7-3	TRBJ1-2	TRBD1	CASSLGTGFTYGYTF	TGTGCCAGCTCACTCGGGACAGGGTTTACCTATGGCTACACCTTC
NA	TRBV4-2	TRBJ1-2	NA	CASSQDSGADYGYTF	TGTGCCAGCAGCCAAGATTCGGGGGCAGACTATGGCTACACCTTC
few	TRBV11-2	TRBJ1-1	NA	CASSRLGGVGNTEAFF	TGTGCCAGCAGCAGACTAGGGGGGGTGGGCAACACTGAAGCTTTCTTT
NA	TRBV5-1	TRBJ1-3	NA	CASSLLGDLSGNTIYF	TGCGCCAGCAGCCTCCTAGGCGATCTCTCTGGAAACACCATATATTTT